The source of this T cell receptor beta chain is a study of OX40 agonist ivuxolimab in advanced cancers. TCRdb's table, derived via immunoSEQ multiplex PCR, lists solely in-frame clones and lacks some. The sample includes tens of thousands of clones, 91% of them seen just once. The sample in question was CD4+ or CD8+ T cells sorted from blood, obtained in a trial of the OX40 agonist ivuxolimab. This TCR derives from an adult with an advanced solid tumor such as melanoma, head and neck, liver or kidney cancer.

The CDR3 DNA follows: TGTGCCAGCAGCTTGGCCGAAAAGTGGGAGACCCAGTACTTC. It codes for CASSLAEKWETQYF. The chain combines TRBV11-1 with TRBJ2-5; D not resolved. Between the trimmed V and J ends, which lost 3 bases and 5 bases, there was a span of 13 bases. In germline, CDR1 is SGHAT, CDR2 FQDESV (reference sequence). The CDR3 spans 14 residues.